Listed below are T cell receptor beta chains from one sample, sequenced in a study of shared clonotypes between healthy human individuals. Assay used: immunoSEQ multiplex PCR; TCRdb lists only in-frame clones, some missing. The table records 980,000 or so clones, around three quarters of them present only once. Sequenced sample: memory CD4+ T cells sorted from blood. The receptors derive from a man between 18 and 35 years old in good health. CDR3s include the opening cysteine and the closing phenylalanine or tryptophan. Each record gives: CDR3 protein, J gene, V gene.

CDR3: CASSDRARAKTQYF
J: TRBJ2-5
V: TRBV6-1

CDR3: CASSQNRGVNYGYTF
J: TRBJ1-2
V: TRBV14

CDR3: CASSLVGRVNTQYF
J: TRBJ2-3
V: TRBV7-9

CDR3: CASRGHTRLARETQYF
J: TRBJ2-5
V: TRBV6-4

CDR3: CASSGRAPQHF
J: TRBJ1-5
V: TRBV6-1

CDR3: CASSSGTVGGAFF
J: TRBJ1-1
V: TRBV6-6

CDR3: CASSKGQASNQPQHF
J: TRBJ1-5
V: TRBV19

CDR3: CASTMQGAGNTIYF
J: TRBJ1-3
V: TRBV2

CDR3: CASSDRTGSGYTF
J: TRBJ1-2
V: TRBV2

CDR3: CAWSPLADNEQFF
J: TRBJ2-1
V: TRBV30

CDR3: CASSGGTGTGAVGYYGYTF
J: TRBJ1-2
V: TRBV2

CDR3: CASSPQTSGRNTDTQYF
J: TRBJ2-3
V: TRBV18

CDR3: CASSPGLAGGKGTDTQYF
J: TRBJ2-3
V: TRBV19

CDR3: CASRGLGGETQYF
J: TRBJ2-5
V: TRBV2

CDR3: CASSKDRALYEQYF
J: TRBJ2-7
V: TRBV28

CDR3: CASSQTGDTQYF
J: TRBJ2-3
V: TRBV6-5

CDR3: CASSARDSNYGYTF
J: TRBJ1-2
V: TRBV5-1

CDR3: CASSFQVSNTEAFF
J: TRBJ1-1
V: TRBV5-1